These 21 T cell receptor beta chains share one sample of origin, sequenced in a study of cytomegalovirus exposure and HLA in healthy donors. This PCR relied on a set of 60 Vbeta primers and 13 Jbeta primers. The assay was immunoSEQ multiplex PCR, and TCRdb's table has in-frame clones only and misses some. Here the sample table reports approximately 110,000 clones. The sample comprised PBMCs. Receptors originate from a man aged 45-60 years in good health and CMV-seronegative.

Here the CDR3 DNA reads TGTGCCAGAAGCTTGGTTTTTTTTGCGGGCCACTCCTACAATGAGCAGTTCTTC. Translation: CARSLVFFAGHSYNEQFF. V gene TRBV5-3 combines with J gene TRBJ2-1, with D possibly being TRBD2 (5 bases). TRBV5-3 is flagged as an ORF with uncertain function. V was shortened by 0 bases and J by 0 bases, with 16 bases between the two germline ends. The CDR3 has 18 amino acids.

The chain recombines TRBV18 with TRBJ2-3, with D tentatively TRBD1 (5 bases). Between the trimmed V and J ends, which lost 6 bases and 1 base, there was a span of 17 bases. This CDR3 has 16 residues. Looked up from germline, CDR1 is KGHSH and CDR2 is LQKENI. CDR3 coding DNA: TGTGCCAGCTCGCACCAGCAGGGATTCGGCACAGATACGCAGTATTTT. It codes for CASSHQQGFGTDTQYF.

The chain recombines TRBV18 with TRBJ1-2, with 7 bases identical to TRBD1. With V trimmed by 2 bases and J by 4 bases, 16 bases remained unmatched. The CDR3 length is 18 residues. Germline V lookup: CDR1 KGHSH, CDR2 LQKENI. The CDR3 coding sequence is TGTGCCAGCTCACCAGTTAGGGACAGAAACAGACATGTCTATGGCTACACCTTC. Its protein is CASSPVRDRNRHVYGYTF.

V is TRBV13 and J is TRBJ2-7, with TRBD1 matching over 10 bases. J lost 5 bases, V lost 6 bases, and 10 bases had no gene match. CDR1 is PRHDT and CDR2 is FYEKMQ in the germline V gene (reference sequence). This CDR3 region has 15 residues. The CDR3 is CASRSDRGLGNEQYF. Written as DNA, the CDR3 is TGTGCCAGCAGGTCCGACAGGGGGCTTGGGAACGAGCAGTACTTC. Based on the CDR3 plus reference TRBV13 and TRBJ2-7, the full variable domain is AAGVIQSPRHLIKEKRETATLKCYPIPRHDTVYWYQQGPGQDPQFLISFYEKMQSDKGSIPDRFSAQQFSDYHSELNMSSLELGDSALYFCASRSDRGLGNEQYFGPGTRLTVT.

CDR3 loop: CASSLRQGSNTEAFF. CDR3 in DNA: TGTGCCAGCAGTCTCAGACAGGGCTCGAACACTGAAGCTTTCTTT. The chain is built from TRBV28 and TRBJ1-1, with 7 nucleotides matching TRBD1. The CDR3 runs to 15 residues. Germline CDR1 reads MDHEN; CDR2 reads SYDVKM. Germline trimming cut 5 bases from V and 1 base from J; bases unmatched to any gene: 7. Looking up the rest from reference TRBV28 and TRBJ1-1 gives the full variable domain: DVKVTQSSRYLVKRTGEKVFLECVQDMDHENMFWYRQDPGLGLRLIYFSYDVKMKEKGDIPEGYSVSREKKERFSLILESASTNQTSMYLCASSLRQGSNTEAFFGQGTRLTVV.

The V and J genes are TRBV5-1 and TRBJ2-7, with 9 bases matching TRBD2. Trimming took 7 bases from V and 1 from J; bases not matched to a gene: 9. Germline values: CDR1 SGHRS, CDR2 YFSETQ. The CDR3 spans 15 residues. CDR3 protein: CASAMGLAGSYEQYF. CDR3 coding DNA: TGCGCCAGCGCAATGGGTCTAGCGGGATCCTACGAGCAGTACTTC.

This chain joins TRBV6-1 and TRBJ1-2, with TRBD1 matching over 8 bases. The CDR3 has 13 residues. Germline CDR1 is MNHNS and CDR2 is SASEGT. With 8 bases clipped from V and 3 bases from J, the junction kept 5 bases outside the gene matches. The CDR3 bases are TGTGCCAGCGGAGTGACAGGGGACTATGGCTACACCTTC. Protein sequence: CASGVTGDYGYTF.

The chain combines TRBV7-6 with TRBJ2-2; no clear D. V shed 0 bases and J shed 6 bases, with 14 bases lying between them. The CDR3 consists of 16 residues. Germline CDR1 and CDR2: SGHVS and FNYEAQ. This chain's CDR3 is CASSLAVAVVPGELFF. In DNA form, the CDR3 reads TGTGCCAGCAGCTTAGCTGTGGCGGTGGTTCCCGGGGAGCTGTTTTTT.

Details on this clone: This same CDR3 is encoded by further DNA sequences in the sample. Here the CDR3 reads CASSQVAGGGQPQHF. CDR3 sequence (DNA): TGTGCCAGCAGCCAAGTAGCAGGGGGCGGTCAGCCCCAGCATTTT. The J gene is TRBJ1-5, the V gene TRBV4-2; 8 bases line up with TRBD1. Trimming removed 1 base from V and 6 bases from J; junction bases left unmatched: 5. Germline loops: CDR1 LGHNA, CDR2 YNFKEQ. The CDR3 is made up of 15 amino acids.

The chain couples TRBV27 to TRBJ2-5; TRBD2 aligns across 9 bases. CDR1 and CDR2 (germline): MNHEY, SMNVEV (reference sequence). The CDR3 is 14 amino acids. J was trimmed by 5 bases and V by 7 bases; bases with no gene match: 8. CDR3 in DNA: TGTGCCAGCAATCGAGCGGGGGGCCTGGAGACCCAGTACTTC. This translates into CASNRAGGLETQYF.

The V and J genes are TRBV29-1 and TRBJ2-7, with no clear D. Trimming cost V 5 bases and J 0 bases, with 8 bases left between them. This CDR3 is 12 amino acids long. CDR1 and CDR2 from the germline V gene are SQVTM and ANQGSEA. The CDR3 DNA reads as TGCAGCGTTAGGCGGAGCTCCTACGAGCAGTACTTC. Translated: CSVRRSSYEQYF.

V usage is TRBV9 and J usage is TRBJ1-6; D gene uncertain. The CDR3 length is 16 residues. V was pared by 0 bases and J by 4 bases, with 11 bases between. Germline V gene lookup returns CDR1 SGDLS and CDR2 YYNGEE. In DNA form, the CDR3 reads TGTGCCAGCAGCGTAGAAGCAGGATCTTATAATTCACCCCTCCACTTT. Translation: CASSVEAGSYNSPLHF. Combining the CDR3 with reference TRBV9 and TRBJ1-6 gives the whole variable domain DSGVTQTPKHLITATGQRVTLRCSPRSGDLSVYWYQQSLDQGLQFLIQYYNGEERAKGNILERFSAQQFPDLHSELNLSSLELGDSALYFCASSVEAGSYNSPLHFGNGTRLTVT.

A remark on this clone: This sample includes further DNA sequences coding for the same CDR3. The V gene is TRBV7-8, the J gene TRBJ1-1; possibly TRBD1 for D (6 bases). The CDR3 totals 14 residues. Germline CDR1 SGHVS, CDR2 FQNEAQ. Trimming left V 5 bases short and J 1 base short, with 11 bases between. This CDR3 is CASSPQTGNTEAFF. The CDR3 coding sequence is TGTGCCAGCAGCCCCCAGACAGGGAACACTGAAGCTTTCTTT.

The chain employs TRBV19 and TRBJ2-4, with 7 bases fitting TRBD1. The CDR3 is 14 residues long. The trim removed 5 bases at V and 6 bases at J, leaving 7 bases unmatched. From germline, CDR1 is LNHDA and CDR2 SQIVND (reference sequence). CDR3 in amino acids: CASSPTGVRNIQYF. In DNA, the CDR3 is TGTGCCAGTAGTCCCACAGGGGTTAGAAACATTCAGTACTTC.

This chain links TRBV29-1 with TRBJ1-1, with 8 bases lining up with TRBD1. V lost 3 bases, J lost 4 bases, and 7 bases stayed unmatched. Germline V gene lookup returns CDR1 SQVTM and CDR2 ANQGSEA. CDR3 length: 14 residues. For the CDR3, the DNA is TGCAGCGTTGATGCAGGGGGCTTGGGCACTGAAGCTTTCTTT. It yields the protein CSVDAGGLGTEAFF.

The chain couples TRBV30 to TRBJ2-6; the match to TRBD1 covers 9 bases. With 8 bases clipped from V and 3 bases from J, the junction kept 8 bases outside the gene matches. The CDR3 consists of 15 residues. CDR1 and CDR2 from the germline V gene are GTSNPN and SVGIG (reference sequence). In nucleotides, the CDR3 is TGTGCCAGCCGGGACAGGGTGATTGGGGCCAACGTCCTGACTTTC. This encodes CASRDRVIGANVLTF.

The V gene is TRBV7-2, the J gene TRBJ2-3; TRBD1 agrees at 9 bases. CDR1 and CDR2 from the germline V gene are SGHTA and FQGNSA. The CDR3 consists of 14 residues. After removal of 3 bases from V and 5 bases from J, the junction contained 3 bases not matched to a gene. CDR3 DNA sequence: TGTGCCAGCAGCTTCCTGGGACAGGGAGATACGCAGTATTTT. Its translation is CASSFLGQGDTQYF.

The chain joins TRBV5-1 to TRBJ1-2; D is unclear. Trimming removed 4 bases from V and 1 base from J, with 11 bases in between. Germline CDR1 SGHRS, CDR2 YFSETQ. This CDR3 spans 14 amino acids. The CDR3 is CASSPHADNYGYTF. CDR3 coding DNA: TGCGCCAGCAGCCCCCATGCGGATAACTATGGCTACACCTTC. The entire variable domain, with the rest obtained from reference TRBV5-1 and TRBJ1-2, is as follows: KAGVTQTPRYLIKTRGQQVTLSCSPISGHRSVSWYQQTPGQGLQFLFEYFSETQRNKGNFPGRFSGRQFSNSRSEMNVSTLELGDSALYLCASSPHADNYGYTFGSGTRLTVV.

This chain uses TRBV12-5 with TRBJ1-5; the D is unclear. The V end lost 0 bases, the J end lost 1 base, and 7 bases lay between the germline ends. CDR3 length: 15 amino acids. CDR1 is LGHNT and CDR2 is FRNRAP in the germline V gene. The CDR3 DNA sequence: TGTGCTAGTGGTTTGGTACTAGGGAGCAATCAGCCCCAGCATTTT. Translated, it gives CASGLVLGSNQPQHF.

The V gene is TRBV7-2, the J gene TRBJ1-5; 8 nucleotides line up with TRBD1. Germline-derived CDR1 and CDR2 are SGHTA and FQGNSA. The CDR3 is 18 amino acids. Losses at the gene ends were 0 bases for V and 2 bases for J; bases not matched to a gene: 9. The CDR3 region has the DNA TGTGCCAGCAGCTTAGCGTCAAGTCTACAGGGGGGCAATCAGCCCCAGCATTTT. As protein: CASSLASSLQGGNQPQHF.

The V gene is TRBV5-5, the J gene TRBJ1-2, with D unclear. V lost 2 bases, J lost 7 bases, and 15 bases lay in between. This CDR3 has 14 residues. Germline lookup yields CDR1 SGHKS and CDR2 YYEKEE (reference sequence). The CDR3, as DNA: TGTGCCAGCAGCTTCGAGCCAGTGCCAGGTGGCTACACCTTC. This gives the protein CASSFEPVPGGYTF. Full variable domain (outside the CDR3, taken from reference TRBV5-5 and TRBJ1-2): DAGVTQSPTHLIKTRGQQVTLRCSPISGHKSVSWYQQVLGQGPQFIFQYYEKEERGRGNFPDRFSARQFPNYSSELNVNALLLGDSALYLCASSFEPVPGGYTFGSGTRLTVV.